This TCR beta chain was observed in a study of blood T cells in healthy people across ages. It was with a sample-barcoded 5' primer and a J-beta primer mix that a second PCR of about 6 to 12 cycles was run. TCRdb itself ran the 5' RACE reads through MiXCR, one entry per CDR3 protein. The data hold roughly 1,800,000 distinct CDR3 sequences, with around half observed a single time. On this clonotype itself: Its antigen is unknown.

Findings and limits, study-wide: Any conclusive comparison of naive versus antigen-experienced cells was prevented by using unsorted PBMCs. The study found more naive CD4+ cells and higher diversity in long-lived than aged donors.

Germline V gene sequence: CDR1 MGHRA, CDR2 YSYEKL. V gave up 3 bases and J gave up 3 bases, with 21 bases separating them. This CDR3 comprises 17 residues. Each sample used at least 7 million PBMCs. No fewer than 5.5 micrograms of total RNA were isolated from every sample. Sample: blood. This TCR came from a middle-aged woman in good health. The chain recombines TRBV4-1 with TRBJ2-7, with D uncertain. CDR3 in DNA: TGCGCCAGCAGCCACAACAAAGAGGTGGGCAGTAGCTACGAGCAGTACTTC. It codes for CASSHNKEVGSSYEQYF.